Given below is one T cell receptor (beta chain) in context. The data were taken from a study of blood T cell repertoires in COVID-19. Looking at the study overall: Spain, Italy and the United States supplied samples that represented acute and convalescent COVID-19. T cells, B-cell-depleted T cells, or PBMCs provided the cDNA or gDNA that served as material.

After removal of 5 bases from V and 8 bases from J, the junction contained 15 bases not matched to a gene. This CDR3 has 17 amino acids. The germline CDR1 and CDR2 sequences are SGHAT and FQNNGV. How the authors handled the data: From reference gene primer amplification, estimates of nucleated cell counts were derived. The data were produced by immunoSEQ multiplex PCR, yet TCRdb's version contains in-frame clones alone and is incomplete. V and J calls and clone size come straight from that table; D and trimming were deduced from the DNA. Found here are about 81,000 clones, around 91% of them singletons; the top ten hold around 12%.

This clonotype was obtained from a man between 65 and 79 years old with active or convalescent COVID-19. Sequencing used peripheral blood. V gene TRBV11-2 combines with J gene TRBJ2-5; 12 bases map to TRBD2. CDR3 residues: CASSLRLAGAVRETQYF. Written as DNA, the CDR3 is TGTGCCAGCAGCCTGAGACTAGCGGGGGCCGTTAGGGAAACCCAGTACTTC.